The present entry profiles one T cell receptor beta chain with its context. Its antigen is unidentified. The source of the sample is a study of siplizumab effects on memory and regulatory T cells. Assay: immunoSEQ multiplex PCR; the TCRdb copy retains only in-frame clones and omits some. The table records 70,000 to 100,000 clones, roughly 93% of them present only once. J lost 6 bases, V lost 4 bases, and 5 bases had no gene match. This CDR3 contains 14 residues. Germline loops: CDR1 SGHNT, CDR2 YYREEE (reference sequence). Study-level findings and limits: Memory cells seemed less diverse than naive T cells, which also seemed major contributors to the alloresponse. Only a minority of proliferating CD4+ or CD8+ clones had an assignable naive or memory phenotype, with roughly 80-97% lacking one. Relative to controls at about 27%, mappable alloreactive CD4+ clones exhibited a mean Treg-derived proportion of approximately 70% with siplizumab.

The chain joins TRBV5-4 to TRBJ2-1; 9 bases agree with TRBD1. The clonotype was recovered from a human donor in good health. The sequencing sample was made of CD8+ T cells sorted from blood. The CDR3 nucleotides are TGTGCCAGCAGCACCGGGACAGGGTTCAATGAGCAGTTCTTC. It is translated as CASSTGTGFNEQFF.